This T cell receptor beta chain was sequenced in a study of blood T cell repertoires in COVID-19. As for the study in general: The samples span acute and convalescent COVID-19 from the United States, Italy and Spain. Sources were T cells, B-cell-depleted T cells, or PBMCs; the material itself was cDNA or gDNA.

In the study's own analysis: The assay estimated nucleated cells by amplifying reference gene primers. Produced via immunoSEQ multiplex PCR; TCRdb's table is partial and in-frame only. That table furnishes V, J and clone size, whereas the DNA furnished D and trimming. The table lists around 200,000 clones, 87% of them singletons. Sequencing input: peripheral blood. The clonotype was recovered from a young woman who had recovered from COVID-19.

CDR3 in amino acids: CASNQRGGQETQYF. In DNA, the CDR3 is TGTGCCAGCAACCAGAGGGGGGGGCAAGAGACCCAGTACTTC. V and J are TRBV21-1 and TRBJ2-5; TRBD2 was called by the table and not checked on the DNA. TRBV21-1 is a pseudogene. The CDR3 is 14 residues long.